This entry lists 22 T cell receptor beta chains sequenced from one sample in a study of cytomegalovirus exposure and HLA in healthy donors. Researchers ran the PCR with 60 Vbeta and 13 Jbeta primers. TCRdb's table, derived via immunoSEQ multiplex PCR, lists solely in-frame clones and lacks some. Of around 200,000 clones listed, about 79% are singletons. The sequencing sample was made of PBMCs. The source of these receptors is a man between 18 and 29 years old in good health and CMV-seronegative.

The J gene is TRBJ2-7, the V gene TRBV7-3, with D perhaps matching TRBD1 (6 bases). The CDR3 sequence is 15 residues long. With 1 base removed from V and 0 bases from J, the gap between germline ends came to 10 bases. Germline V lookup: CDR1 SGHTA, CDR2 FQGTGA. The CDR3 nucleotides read TGTGCCAGCAGCTTAAGGGGGCAGCACTCCTACGAGCAGTACTTC. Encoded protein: CASSLRGQHSYEQYF.

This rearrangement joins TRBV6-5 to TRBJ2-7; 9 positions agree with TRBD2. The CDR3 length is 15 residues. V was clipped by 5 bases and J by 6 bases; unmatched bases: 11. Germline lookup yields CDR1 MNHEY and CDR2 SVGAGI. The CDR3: CASSPRVAGASEQYF. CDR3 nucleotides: TGTGCCAGCAGTCCCCGGGTAGCGGGAGCGTCCGAGCAGTACTTC.

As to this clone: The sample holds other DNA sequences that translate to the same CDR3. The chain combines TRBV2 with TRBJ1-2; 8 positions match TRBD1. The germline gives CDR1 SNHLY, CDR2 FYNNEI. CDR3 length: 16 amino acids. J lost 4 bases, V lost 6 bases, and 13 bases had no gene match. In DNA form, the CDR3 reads TGTGCCAGCAGCCGTAAACCGGGACAGGAATCCTATGGCTACACCTTC. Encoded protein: CASSRKPGQESYGYTF.

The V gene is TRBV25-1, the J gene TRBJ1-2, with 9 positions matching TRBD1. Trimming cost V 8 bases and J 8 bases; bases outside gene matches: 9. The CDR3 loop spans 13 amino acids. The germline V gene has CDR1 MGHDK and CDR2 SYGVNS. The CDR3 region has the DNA TGTGCCAGCCGAGGGACAGGGCAAGACGGCTACACCTTC. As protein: CASRGTGQDGYTF.

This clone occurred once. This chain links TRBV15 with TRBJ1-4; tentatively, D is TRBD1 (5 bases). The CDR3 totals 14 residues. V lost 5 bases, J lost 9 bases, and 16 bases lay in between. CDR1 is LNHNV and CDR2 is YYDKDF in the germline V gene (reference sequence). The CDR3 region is CATSGKQGRQKLFF. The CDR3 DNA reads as TGTGCCACCAGCGGGAAGCAGGGTCGGCAAAAACTGTTTTTT.

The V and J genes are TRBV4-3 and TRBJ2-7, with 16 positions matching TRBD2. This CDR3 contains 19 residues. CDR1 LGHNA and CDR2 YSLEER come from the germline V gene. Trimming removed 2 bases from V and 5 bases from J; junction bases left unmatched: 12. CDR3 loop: CASSQRGLAGGNRGNEQYF. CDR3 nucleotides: TGCGCCAGCAGCCAAAGGGGACTAGCGGGAGGGAATAGAGGGAACGAGCAGTACTTC.

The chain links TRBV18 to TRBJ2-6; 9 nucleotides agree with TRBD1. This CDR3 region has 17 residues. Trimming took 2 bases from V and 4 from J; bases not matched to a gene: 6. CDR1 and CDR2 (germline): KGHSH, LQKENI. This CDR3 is CASSPRDRELGANVLTF. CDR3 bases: TGTGCCAGCTCACCAAGGGACAGGGAGTTAGGGGCCAACGTCCTGACTTTC. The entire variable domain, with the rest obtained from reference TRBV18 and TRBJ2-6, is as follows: NAGVMQNPRHLVRRRGQEARLRCSPMKGHSHVYWYRQLPEEGLKFMVYLQKENIIDESGMPKERFSAEFPKEGPSILRIQQVVRGDSAAYFCASSPRDRELGANVLTFGAGSRLTVL.

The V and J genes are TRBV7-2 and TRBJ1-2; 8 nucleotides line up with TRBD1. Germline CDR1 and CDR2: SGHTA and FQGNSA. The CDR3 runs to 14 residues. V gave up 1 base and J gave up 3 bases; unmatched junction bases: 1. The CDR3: CASSLEQGDYGYTF. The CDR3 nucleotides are TGTGCCAGCAGCTTAGAACAGGGGGACTATGGCTACACCTTC.

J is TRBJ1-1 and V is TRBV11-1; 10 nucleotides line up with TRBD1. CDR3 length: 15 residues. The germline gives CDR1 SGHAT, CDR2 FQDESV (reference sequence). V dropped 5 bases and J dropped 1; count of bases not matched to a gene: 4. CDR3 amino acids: CASSDRQGANTEAFF. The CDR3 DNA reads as TGTGCCAGCAGCGACCGACAGGGGGCGAACACTGAAGCTTTCTTT.

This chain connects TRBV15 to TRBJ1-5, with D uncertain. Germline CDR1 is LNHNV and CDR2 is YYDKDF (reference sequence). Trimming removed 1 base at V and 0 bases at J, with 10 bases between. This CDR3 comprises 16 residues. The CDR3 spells CATSRGQEVSNQPQHF. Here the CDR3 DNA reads TGTGCCACCAGCAGAGGCCAGGAGGTTAGCAATCAGCCCCAGCATTTT.

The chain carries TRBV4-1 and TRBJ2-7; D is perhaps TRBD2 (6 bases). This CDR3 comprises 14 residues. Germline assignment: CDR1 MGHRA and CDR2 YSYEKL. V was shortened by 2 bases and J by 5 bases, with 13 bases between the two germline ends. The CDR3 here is CASSQSLAIDEQYF. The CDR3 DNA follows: TGCGCCAGCAGCCAATCGCTAGCGATCGACGAGCAGTACTTC.

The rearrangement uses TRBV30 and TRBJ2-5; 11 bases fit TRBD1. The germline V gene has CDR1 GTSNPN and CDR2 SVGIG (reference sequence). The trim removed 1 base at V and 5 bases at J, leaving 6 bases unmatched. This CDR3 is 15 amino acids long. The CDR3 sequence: CAWSEGQGAAETQYF. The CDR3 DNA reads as TGTGCCTGGAGTGAAGGACAGGGGGCGGCGGAGACCCAGTACTTC.

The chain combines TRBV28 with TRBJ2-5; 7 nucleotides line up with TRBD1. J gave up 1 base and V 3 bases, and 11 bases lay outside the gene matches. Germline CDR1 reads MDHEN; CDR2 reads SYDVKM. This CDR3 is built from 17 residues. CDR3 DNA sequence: TGTGCCAGCAGTTTTAGGGTGACAGGGAAAGGCCAAGAGACCCAGTACTTC. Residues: CASSFRVTGKGQETQYF.

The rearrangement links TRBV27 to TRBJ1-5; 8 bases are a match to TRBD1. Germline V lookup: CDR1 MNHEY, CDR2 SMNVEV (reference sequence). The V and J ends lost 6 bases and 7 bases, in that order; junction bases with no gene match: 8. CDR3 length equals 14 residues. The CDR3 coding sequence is TGTGCCAGCAGCCGCAGGGGGCTAGGCCAGCCCCAGCATTTT. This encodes CASSRRGLGQPQHF.

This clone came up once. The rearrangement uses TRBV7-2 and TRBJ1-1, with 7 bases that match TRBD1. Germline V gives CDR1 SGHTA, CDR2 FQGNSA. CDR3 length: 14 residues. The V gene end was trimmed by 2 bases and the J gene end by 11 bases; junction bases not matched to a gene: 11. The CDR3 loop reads CASSLPGLQGRAFF. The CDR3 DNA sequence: TGTGCCAGCAGCTTACCTGGACTACAGGGGAGGGCTTTCTTT.

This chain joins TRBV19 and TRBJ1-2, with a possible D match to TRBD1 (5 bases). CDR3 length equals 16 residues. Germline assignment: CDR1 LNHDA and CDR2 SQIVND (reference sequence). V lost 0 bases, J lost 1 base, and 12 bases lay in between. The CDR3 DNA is TGTGCCAGTAGTATAGATGACAGATCGCATAACTATGGCTACACCTTC. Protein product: CASSIDDRSHNYGYTF.

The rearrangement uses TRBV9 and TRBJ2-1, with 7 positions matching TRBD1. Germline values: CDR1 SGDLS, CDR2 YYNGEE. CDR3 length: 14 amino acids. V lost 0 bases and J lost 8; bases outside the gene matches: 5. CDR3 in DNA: TGTGCCAGCAGCGTAGCGAGCGACAGGGATGAGCAGTTCTTC. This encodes CASSVASDRDEQFF.

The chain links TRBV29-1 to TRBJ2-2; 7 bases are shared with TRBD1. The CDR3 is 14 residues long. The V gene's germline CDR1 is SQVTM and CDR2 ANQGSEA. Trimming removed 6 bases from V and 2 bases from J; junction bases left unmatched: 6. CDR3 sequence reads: CSVQNRGNTGELFF. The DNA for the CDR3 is TGCAGCGTGCAAAACAGGGGAAACACCGGGGAGCTGTTTTTT.

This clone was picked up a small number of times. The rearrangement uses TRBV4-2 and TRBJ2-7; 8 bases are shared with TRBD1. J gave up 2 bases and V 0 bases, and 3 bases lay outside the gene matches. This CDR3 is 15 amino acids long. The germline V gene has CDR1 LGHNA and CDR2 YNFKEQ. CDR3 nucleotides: TGTGCCAGCAGCCAAGATGGACAGGGCCCCTACGAGCAGTACTTC. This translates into CASSQDGQGPYEQYF.

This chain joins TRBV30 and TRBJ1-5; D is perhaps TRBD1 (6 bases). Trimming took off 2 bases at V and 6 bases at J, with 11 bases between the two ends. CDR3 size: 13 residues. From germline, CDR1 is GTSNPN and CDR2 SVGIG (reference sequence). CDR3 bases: TGTGCCTGGAGTAGGACAGAGGGTCAGCCCCAGCATTTT. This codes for CAWSRTEGQPQHF.

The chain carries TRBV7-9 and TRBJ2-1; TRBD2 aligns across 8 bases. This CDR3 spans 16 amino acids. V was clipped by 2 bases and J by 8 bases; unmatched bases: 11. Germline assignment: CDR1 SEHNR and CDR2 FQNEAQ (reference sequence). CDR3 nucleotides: TGTGCCAGCAGCTTAAGCGGGACTAGTATCATTGATGAGCAGTTCTTC. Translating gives CASSLSGTSIIDEQFF.

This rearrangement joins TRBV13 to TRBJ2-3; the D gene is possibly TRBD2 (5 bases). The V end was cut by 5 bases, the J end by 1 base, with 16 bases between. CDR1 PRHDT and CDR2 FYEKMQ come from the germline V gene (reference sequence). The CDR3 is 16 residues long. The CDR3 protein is CASSHFGLGGTDTQYF. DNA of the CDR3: TGTGCCAGCAGCCATTTTGGACTGGGCGGCACAGATACGCAGTATTTT.